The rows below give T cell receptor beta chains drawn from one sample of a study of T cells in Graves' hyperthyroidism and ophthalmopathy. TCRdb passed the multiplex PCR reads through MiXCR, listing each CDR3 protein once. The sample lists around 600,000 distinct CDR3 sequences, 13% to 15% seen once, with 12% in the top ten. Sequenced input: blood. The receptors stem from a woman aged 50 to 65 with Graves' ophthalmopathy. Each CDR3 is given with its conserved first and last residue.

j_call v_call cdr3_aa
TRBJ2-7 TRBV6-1 CASTVTPGVAEQYF
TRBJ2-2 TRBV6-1 CASIGAGNTGELFF
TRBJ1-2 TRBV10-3 CAISPGGNYGYTF
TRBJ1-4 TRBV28 CASSLGWGATNEKLFF
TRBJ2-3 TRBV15 CATSRDLRTSGRSRPDTQYF
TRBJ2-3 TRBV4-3 CASSRIAGERDTQYF
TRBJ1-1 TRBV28 CASSLSQGSSEAFF
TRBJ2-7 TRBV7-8 CASSTNRGLRYEQYF
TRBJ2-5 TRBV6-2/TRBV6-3 CASTLRGPETQYF
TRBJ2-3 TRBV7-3 CASSRAGVTDTQYF